This TCR beta chain was identified in a study of blood T cell repertoires in COVID-19. At the level of the study: The cDNA or gDNA used as material had been derived from T cells, B-cell-depleted T cells, or PBMCs.

The sample holds one count of this clone. The data were produced by immunoSEQ multiplex PCR, yet TCRdb's version contains in-frame clones alone and is incomplete. The sample shows about 150,000 clones, around 89% of them seen only once. The receptor was isolated from a young man with COVID-19, enrolled during active disease. Sequenced: peripheral blood.

In DNA, the CDR3 is TGCGCCAGCAGTTCAGGGGTGGCCAGCTCCTACGAGCAGTACTTC. Amino acids: CASSSGVASSYEQYF. The rearrangement links TRBV4-3 to TRBJ2-7; TRBD1 might be the D (6 bases). This CDR3 region has 15 residues. Trimming took off 6 bases at V and 0 bases at J, with 15 bases between the two ends. Germline CDR1 LGHNA, CDR2 YSLEER.